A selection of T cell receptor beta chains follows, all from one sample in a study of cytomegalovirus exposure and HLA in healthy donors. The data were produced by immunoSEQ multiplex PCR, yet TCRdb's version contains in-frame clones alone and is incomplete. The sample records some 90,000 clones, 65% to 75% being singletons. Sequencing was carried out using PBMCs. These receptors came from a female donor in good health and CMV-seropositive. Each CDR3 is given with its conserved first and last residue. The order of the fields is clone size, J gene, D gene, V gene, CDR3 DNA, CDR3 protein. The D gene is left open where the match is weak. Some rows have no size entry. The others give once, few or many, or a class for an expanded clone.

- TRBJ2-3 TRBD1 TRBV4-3 TGCGCCAGCAGCCAAGCCCAAGGGACAGGTACAGATACGCAGTATTTT CASSQAQGTGTDTQYF
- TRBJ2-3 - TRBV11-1 TGTGCCAGCAGCTCGTCCGGGACATTCACAGATACGCAGTATTTT CASSSSGTFTDTQYF
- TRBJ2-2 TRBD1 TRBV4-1 TGCGCCAGCAGCCAAGGGGGACAGTTAACCGGGGAGCTGTTTTTT CASSQGGQLTGELFF
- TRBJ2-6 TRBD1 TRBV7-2 TGTGCCAGCAGCTTAGTCACAGGGGGATCCTCTGGGGCCAACGTCCTGACTTTC CASSLVTGGSSGANVLTF
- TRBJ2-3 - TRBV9 TGTGCCAGCAACGTATTTGATCTAGTGGGAGATACGCAGTATTTT CASNVFDLVGDTQYF
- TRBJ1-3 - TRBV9 TGTGCCAGCAGCGTAGACGGGACTTCTGGAAACACCATATATTTT CASSVDGTSGNTIYF
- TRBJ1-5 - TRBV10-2 TGCGCCAGCAGCCCGGGGGACAATCAGCCCCAGCATTTT CASSPGDNQPQHF
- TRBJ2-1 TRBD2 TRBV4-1 TGCGCCAGCAGCCAACTAGCGGGAGGCTACAATGAGCAGTTCTTC CASSQLAGGYNEQFF
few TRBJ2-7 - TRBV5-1 TGCGCCAGCAGCTTGGGAGGCTCCTCCTACGAGCAGTACTTC CASSLGGSSYEQYF
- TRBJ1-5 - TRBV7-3 TGTGCCAGCAGCCGCCGAGGAGGGATGGGCCAGCCCCAGCATTTT CASSRRGGMGQPQHF
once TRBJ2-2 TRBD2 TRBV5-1 TGCGCCAGCAGCGGGACTAGCGGGGGCAACACCGGGGAGCTGTTTTTT CASSGTSGGNTGELFF
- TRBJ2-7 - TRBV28 TGTGCCAGCAGTTTGCACGGGAGCTCCTACGAGCAGTACTTC CASSLHGSSYEQYF
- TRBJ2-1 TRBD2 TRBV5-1 TGCGCCAGCAGCTTGGAACTAGCGGATAGGGAGTTCTTC CASSLELADREFF
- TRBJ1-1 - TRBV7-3 TGTGCCAGCAGCTTAGATTATAGTGCCACTGAAGCTTTCTTT CASSLDYSATEAFF
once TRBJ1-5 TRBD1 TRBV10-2 TGCGCCAGCAAAGACAGGGGGAGTAGCAATCAGCCCCAGCATTTT CASKDRGSSNQPQHF
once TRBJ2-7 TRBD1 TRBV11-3 TGTGCCAGCAGCTTAGGGACAGGGAGCCTACCATCCTTC CASSLGTGSLPSF
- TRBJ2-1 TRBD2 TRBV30 TGTGCCTGGAGTCTCTCCACTAGCGGTAACTACAATGAGCAGTTCTTC CAWSLSTSGNYNEQFF
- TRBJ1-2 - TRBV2 TGTGCCAGCAGCCCGGGTCCCGACTATGGCTACACCTTC CASSPGPDYGYTF
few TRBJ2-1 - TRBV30 TGTGCCTGGAGTGTGTGGCGGGGAACCTGGTTGGATGAGCAGTTCTTC CAWSVWRGTWLDEQFF
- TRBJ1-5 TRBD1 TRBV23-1 TGCGCCAGCAGTCAATGGCAATGGGACAGTTCCTCCCCTGTCATTAATCAGCCCCAGCATTTT CASSQWQWDSSSPVINQPQHF
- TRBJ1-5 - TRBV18 TGTGCCAGCTCACCACTAACAGGGAAGGGCCAGCCCCAGCATTTT CASSPLTGKGQPQHF
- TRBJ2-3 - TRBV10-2 TGCGCCAGCAGTGAGTCGACTTACACAGATACGCAGTATTTT CASSESTYTDTQYF
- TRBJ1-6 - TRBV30 TGTGCCTGGAGAGTGGAGGGGAATTCACCCCTCCACTTT CAWRVEGNSPLHF
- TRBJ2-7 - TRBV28 TGTGCCAGCAGGCGGGCAGCCTACGAGCAGTACTTC CASRRAAYEQYF
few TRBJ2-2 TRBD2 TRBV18 TGTGCCAGCTCACCTCCGGGACTAGCCGACACCGGGGAGCTGTTTTTT CASSPPGLADTGELFF
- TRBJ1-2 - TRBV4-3 TGCGCCAGCAGCCAAGGAGGCGGCTATGGCTACACCTTC CASSQGGGYGYTF
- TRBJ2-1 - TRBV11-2 TGTGCCAGCAGCCCCTACTCCCGACAGAGAAGCTCCTACAATGAGCAGTTCTTC CASSPYSRQRSSYNEQFF
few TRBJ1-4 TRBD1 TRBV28 TGTGCCAGCAGTTCCGGGACAGGGGTTGAAAAACTGTTTTTT CASSSGTGVEKLFF
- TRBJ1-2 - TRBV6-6 TGTGCCAGCAGTTACGCAGGTAGTGGCTACACCTTC CASSYAGSGYTF
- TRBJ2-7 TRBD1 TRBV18 TGTGCCAGCTCAACTCGGGGACAGGAGACTTACGAGCAGTACTTC CASSTRGQETYEQYF
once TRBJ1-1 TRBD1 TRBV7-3 TGTGCCAGCAGCTCACAGGGGTTGAACACTGAAGCTTTCTTT CASSSQGLNTEAFF
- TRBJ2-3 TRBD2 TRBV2 TGTGCCAGCAGTGATACTAGCGGGGGGGCTGGAAATACGCAGTATTTT CASSDTSGGAGNTQYF
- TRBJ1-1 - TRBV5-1 TGCGCCAGCAGCTTGGTATCGGGGTCTCACACTGAAGCTTTCTTT CASSLVSGSHTEAFF
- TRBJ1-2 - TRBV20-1 - CSASVGRGNF
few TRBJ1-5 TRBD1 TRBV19 TGTGCCAGTAGTATGGGACAGGGGGGCAATCAGCCCCAGCATTTT CASSMGQGGNQPQHF
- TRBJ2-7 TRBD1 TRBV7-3 TGTGCCAGCAGCCCCCGACAGGGGGGCTACGAGCAGTACTTC CASSPRQGGYEQYF
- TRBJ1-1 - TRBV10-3 TGTGCCATCAGAAGAGGGAACACTGAAGCTTTCTTT CAIRRGNTEAFF
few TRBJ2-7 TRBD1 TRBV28 TGTGCCAGCGGCCTCGGACAGGGCCCCTCCTACGAGCAGTACTTC CASGLGQGPSYEQYF
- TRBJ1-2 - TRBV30 TGTGCCTTCGAGAGGGGCTACACCTTC CAFERGYTF
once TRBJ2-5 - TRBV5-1 TGCGCCAGCAGCTTGGGACAGTTGCAAGAGACCCAGTACTTC CASSLGQLQETQYF
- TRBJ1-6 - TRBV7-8 TGTGCCAGCAGCGCCACAGGCTTTGGATCACCCCTCCACTTT CASSATGFGSPLHF
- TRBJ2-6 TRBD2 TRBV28 TGTGCCAGCAGCTCGGGGGGGCATCTCTCTGGGGCCAACGTCCTGACTTTC CASSSGGHLSGANVLTF
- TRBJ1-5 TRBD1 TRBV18 TGTGCCAGCTCACGGACCGGGACAGGGTACCAGCCCCAGCATTTT CASSRTGTGYQPQHF
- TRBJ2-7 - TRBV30 TGTGCCTGGAGTGTTAGCGGCTACGAGCAGTACTTC CAWSVSGYEQYF
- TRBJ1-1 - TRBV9 TGTGCCAGCAGCGAGGGGGGGTCGGGCACTGAAGCTTTCTTT CASSEGGSGTEAFF
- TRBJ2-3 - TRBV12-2 TGTGCAAGTCGCCTAGAGACGGCGGGAGGTATAGCAGATACGCAGTATTTT CASRLETAGGIADTQYF
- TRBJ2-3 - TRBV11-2 TGTGCCAGCAGCTTAGCGGGGAACACAGATACGCAGTATTTT CASSLAGNTDTQYF